The rows below give T cell receptor beta chains drawn from one sample of a study of T cells in Graves' hyperthyroidism and ophthalmopathy. Using its own MiXCR run on the multiplex PCR reads, TCRdb lists one record per CDR3 protein. The table lists 450,000 to 650,000 distinct CDR3 sequences, under 20% of them singletons, with roughly 15% in the top ten. Sequences were obtained from blood. All receptors derive from a young woman with Graves' ophthalmopathy. The conserved cysteine and the conserved F or W are not part of the CDR3 here.

>TRBV28|TRBJ1-1
ASSFEPTLNTEAF
>TRBV12-3/TRBV12-4|TRBJ2-3
ASSARQMSTDTQY
>TRBV11-2|TRBJ1-2
ASSDGTADHYGYT
>TRBV5-1|TRBJ2-2
ASSPRLGTGELF
>TRBV2|TRBJ1-2
ASSGDRAYNT
>TRBV27|TRBJ1-2
ASSLRGGGDGYT
>TRBV27|TRBJ2-7
ASSPGTGHWEQY
>TRBV3-1|TRBJ2-5
ASRQAVATGRETQY
>TRBV7-3|TRBJ1-1
ASSFRDRETEAF
>TRBV7-6|TRBJ1-5
ASSLGLGVGQPQH
>TRBV6-5|TRBJ1-2
ASSYRGQGFNYGYT
>TRBV11-1|TRBJ2-3
ASSLLRGSDTQY
>TRBV5-5|TRBJ1-2
ASSLSLRNANYGYT
>TRBV3-1|TRBJ2-3
ASSQGLGTDTQY
>TRBV4-3|TRBJ2-7
ASSQDLGEQY
>TRBV20-1|TRBJ2-3
SATGGKGDTQY
>TRBV9|TRBJ2-1
ASSAPGARYNEQF
>TRBV7-9|TRBJ2-2
ASNLAAAHGTGELF
>TRBV4-2|TRBJ2-7
ASSQVGPQGYEQY
>TRBV5-1|TRBJ2-3
ASSDRDRFLGDTQY
>TRBV20-1|TRBJ1-6
SARDRGVQSPLH
>TRBV20-1|TRBJ2-3
SAERTRAADTQY
>TRBV7-8|TRBJ2-7
ASSWRGGRAASYEQY
>TRBV11-2|TRBJ1-1
ASSLFGGSITEAF
>TRBV2|TRBJ2-1
ASSELSGLAGDEQF
>TRBV19|TRBJ2-1
ASSRGTISYNEQF
>TRBV28|TRBJ2-5
ASTFWDRVEETQY
>TRBV6-2/TRBV6-3|TRBJ1-5
ASSDREPQH
>TRBV19|TRBJ1-5
ASSEEYSNQPQH
>TRBV29-1|TRBJ2-7
SVETGDRGRLGQY
>TRBV7-2|TRBJ2-2
ASSSQTGTAGELF
>TRBV11-1|TRBJ2-1
ASSPMTVAGNRNEQF
>TRBV20-1|TRBJ1-1
SAKRWTEAF
>TRBV29-1|TRBJ2-1
SVRGNEQF
>TRBV5-1|TRBJ1-3
ASRRDPSSGNTIY
>TRBV4-2|TRBJ2-2
ASSQAGGVTGELF
>TRBV6-2/TRBV6-3|TRBJ2-2
ASSPTYGELF
>TRBV6-1|TRBJ2-7
ASSEAVRGYEQY
>TRBV19|TRBJ1-1
ASSIEHSEAF
>TRBV20-1|TRBJ2-1
SAPVRGPPYNEQF
>TRBV11-2|TRBJ1-5
ASTPGGVNQPQH
>TRBV6-1|TRBJ2-3
ASRRDRTDTQY
>TRBV6-2/TRBV6-3|TRBJ2-7
ASNPSPPGQSSYEQY
>TRBV7-2|TRBJ2-2
ASSLAGAYTGELF
>TRBV6-1|TRBJ2-7
ASSLKGWGYEQY
>TRBV6-5|TRBJ2-2
ASSYESLAGITGELF
>TRBV11-2|TRBJ1-1
ASSPRASGTEAF
>TRBV20-1|TRBJ2-2
SARGTSGRADTGELF
>TRBV19|TRBJ1-1
ASIPPGTTEAF
>TRBV20-1|TRBJ2-3
SARGLGHRTDTQY
>TRBV7-2|TRBJ2-7
ASSFPTGADYEQY
>TRBV6-1|TRBJ1-1
ASSRGTDTEAF
>TRBV7-9|TRBJ2-7
ASSLALGQGEYEQY
>TRBV28|TRBJ1-5
ASNVGPSNQPQH